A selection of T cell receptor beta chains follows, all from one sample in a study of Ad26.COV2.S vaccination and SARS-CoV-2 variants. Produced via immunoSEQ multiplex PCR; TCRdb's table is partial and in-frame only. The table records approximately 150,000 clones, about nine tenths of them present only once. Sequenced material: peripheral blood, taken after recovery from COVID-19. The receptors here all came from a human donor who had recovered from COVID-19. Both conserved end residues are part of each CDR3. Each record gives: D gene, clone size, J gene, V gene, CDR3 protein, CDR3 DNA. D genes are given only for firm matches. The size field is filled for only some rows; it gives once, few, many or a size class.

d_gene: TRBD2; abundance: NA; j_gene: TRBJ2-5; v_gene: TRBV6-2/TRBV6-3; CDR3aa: CASSYPPGGGTWAQYF; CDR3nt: TGTGCCAGCAGTTACCCGCCCGGCGGGGGTACTTGGGCCCAGTACTTC
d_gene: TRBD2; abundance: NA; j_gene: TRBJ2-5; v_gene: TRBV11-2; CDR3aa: CASSLRGTSGTRTQYF; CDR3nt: TGTGCCAGCAGCTTGAGGGGGACTAGCGGGACAAGGACCCAGTACTTC
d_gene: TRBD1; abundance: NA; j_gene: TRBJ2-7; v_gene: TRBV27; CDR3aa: CASSLSGTVFYEQYF; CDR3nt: TGTGCCAGCAGTTTATCAGGGACAGTCTTCTACGAGCAGTACTTC
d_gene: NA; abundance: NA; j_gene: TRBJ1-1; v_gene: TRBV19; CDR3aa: CATQKGRLNTEAFF; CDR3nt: TGTGCCACCCAAAAAGGCCGGTTGAACACTGAAGCTTTCTTT
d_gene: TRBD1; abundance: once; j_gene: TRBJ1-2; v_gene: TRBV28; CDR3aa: CASSYLGQGNYGYTF; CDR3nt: TGTGCCAGCAGTTATTTAGGACAGGGGAACTATGGCTACACCTTC
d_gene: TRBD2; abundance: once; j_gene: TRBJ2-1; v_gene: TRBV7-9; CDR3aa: CASSSGLAGSYNEQFF; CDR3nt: TGTGCCAGCAGCTCGGGACTAGCGGGGTCCTACAATGAGCAGTTCTTC
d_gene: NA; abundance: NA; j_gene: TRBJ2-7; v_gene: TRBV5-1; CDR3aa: CASSLFGGEQYF; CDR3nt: TGCGCCAGCAGCTTGTTTGGAGGCGAGCAGTACTTC
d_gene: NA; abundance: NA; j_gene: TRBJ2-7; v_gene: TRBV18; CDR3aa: CASSPGDGDYEQYF; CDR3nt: TGTGCCAGCTCACCGGGAGATGGTGACTACGAGCAGTACTTC
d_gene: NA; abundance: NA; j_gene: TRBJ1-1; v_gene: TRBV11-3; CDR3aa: CASSQGSHTEAFF; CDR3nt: TGTGCCAGCAGCCAGGGAAGTCACACTGAAGCTTTCTTT
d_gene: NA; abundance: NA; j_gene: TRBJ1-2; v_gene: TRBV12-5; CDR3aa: CASGSSIKMGYTF; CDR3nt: TGTGCTAGTGGTTCCTCAATCAAAATGGGCTACACCTTC
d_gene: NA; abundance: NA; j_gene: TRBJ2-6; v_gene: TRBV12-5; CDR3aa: CASGWTLSGANVLTF; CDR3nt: TGTGCTAGTGGGTGGACCCTCTCTGGGGCCAACGTCCTGACTTTC
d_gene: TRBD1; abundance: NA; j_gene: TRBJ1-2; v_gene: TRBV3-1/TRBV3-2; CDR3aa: CASSQDKGRGLGYTF; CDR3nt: TGTGCCAGCAGCCAAGATAAGGGCAGGGGGTTAGGCTACACCTTC
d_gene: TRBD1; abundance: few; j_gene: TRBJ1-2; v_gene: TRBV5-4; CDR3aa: CASSLGDRGGYRYTF; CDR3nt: TGTGCCAGCAGCTTGGGTGACAGAGGGGGCTATCGCTACACCTTC
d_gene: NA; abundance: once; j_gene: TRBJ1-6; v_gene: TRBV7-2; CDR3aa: CASSLDLSPLHF; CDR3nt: TGTGCCAGCAGCTTAGATCTATCACCCCTCCACTTT